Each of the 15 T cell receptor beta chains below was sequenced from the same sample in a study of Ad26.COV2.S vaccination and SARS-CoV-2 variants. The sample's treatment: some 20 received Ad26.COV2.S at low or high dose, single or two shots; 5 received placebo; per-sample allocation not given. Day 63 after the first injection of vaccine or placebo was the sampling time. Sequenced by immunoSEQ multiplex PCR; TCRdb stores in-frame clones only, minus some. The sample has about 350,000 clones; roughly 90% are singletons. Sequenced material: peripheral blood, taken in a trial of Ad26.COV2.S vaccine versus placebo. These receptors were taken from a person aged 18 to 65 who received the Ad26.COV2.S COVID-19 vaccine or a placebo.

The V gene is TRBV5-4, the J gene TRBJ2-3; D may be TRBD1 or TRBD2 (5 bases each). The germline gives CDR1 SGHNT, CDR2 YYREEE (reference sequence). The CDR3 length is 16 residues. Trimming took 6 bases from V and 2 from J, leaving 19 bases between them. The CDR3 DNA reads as TGTGCCAGCACCTCCGGGGTAGGGGCCGTCACAGATACGCAGTATTTT. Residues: CASTSGVGAVTDTQYF. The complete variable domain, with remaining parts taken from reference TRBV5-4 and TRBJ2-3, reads ETGVTQSPTHLIKTRGQQVTLRCSSQSGHNTVSWYQQALGQGPQFIFQYYREEENGRGNFPPRFSGLQFPNYSSELNVNALELDDSALYLCASTSGVGAVTDTQYFGPGTRLTVL.

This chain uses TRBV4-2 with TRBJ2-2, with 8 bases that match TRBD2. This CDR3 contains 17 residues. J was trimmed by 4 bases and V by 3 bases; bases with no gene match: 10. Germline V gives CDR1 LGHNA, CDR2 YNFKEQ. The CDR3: CASSQILSGELTGELFF. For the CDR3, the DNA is TGTGCCAGCAGCCAGATCCTTAGCGGGGAGCTCACCGGGGAGCTGTTTTTT.

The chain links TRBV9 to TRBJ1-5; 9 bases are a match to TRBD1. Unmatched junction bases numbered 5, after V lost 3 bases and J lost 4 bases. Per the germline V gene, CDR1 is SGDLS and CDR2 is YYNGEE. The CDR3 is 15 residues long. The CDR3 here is CASSAGTGLNQPQHF. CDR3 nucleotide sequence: TGTGCCAGCAGCGCCGGGACAGGGTTAAATCAGCCCCAGCATTTT.

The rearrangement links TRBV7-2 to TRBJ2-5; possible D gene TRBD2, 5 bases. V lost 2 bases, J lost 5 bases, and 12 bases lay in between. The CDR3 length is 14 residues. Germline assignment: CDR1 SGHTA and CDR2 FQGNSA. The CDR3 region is CASSLMGVAETQYF. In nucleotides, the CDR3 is TGTGCCAGCAGCTTAATGGGAGTCGCTGAGACCCAGTACTTC. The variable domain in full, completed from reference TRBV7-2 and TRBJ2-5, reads GAGVSQSPSNKVTEKGKDVELRCDPISGHTALYWYRQSLGQGLEFLIYFQGNSAPDKSGLPSDRFSAERTGGSVSTLTIQRTQQEDSAVYLCASSLMGVAETQYFGPGTRLLVL.

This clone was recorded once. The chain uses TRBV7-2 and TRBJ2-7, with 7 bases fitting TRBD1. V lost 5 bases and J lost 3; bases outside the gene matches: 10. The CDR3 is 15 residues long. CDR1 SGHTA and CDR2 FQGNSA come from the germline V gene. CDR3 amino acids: CASSEGQASSYEQYF. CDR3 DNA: TGTGCCAGCAGCGAAGGACAGGCCTCGAGCTACGAGCAGTACTTC.

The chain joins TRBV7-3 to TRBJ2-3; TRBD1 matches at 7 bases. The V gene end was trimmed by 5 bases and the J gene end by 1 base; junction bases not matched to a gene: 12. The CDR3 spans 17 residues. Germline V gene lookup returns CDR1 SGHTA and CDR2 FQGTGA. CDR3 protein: CASSPVAPGTGTDTQYF. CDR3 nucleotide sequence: TGTGCCAGCAGCCCCGTAGCCCCCGGGACAGGCACAGATACGCAGTATTTT.

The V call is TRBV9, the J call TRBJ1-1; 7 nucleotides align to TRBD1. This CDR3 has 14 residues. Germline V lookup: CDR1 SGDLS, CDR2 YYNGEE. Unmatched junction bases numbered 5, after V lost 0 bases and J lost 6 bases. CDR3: CASSVAGGSAEAFF. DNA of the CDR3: TGTGCCAGCAGCGTAGCAGGGGGTAGCGCTGAAGCTTTCTTT.

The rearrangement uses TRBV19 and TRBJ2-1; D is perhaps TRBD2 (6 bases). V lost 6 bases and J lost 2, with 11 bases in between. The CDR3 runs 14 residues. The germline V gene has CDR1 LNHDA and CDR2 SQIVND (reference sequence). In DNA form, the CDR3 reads TGTGCCAGTAGGCCACTAGCCACCTACAATGAGCAGTTCTTC. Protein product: CASRPLATYNEQFF.

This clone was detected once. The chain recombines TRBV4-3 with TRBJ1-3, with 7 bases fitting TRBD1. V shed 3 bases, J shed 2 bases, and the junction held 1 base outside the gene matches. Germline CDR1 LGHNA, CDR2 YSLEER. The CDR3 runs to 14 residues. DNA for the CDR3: TGCGCCAGCAGCCAGACAGGGCCTGGAAACACCATATATTTT. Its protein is CASSQTGPGNTIYF.

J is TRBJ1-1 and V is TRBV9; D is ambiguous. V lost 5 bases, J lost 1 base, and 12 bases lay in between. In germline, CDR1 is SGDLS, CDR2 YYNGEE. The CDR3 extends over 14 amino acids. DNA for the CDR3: TGTGCCAGCAGGCGCGGCCCTCAGAACACTGAAGCTTTCTTT. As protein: CASRRGPQNTEAFF.

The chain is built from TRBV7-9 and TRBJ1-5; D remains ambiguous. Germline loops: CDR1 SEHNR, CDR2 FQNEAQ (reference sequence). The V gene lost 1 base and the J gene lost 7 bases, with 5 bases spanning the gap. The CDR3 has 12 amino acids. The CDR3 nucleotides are TGTGCCAGCAGCTTAGATTCCCAGCCCCAGCATTTT. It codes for CASSLDSQPQHF. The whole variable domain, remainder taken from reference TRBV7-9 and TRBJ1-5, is DTGVSQNPRHKITKRGQNVTFRCDPISEHNRLYWYRQTLGQGPEFLTYFQNEAQLEKSRLLSDRFSAERPKGSFSTLEIQRTEQGDSAMYLCASSLDSQPQHFGDGTRLSIL.

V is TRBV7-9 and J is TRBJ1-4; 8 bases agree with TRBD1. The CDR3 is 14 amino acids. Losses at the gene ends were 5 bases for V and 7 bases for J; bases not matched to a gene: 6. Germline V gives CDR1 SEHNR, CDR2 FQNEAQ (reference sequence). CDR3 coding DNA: TGTGCCAGCAGCAAGGCAGGGGGCTTTGAAAAACTGTTTTTT. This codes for CASSKAGGFEKLFF.

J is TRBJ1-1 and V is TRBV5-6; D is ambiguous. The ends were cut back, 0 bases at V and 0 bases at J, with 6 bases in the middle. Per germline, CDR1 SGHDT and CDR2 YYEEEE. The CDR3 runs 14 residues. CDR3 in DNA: TGTGCCAGCAGCTTGGCCACGATGAACACTGAAGCTTTCTTT. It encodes CASSLATMNTEAFF.

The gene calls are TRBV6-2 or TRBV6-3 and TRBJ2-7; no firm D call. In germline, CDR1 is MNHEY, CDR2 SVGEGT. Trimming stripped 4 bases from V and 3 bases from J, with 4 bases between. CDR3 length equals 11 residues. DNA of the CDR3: TGTGCCAGCAGTTTCCTCTACGAGCAGTACTTC. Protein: CASSFLYEQYF.

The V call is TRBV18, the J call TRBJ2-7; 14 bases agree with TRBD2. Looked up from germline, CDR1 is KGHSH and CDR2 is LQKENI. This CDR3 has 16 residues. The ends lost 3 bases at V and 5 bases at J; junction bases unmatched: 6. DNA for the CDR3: TGTGCCAGCTCACCCTTCTCGGGACTAGCGGGAGACGAGCAGTACTTC. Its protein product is CASSPFSGLAGDEQYF.